Listed below are T cell receptor beta chains from one sample, sequenced in a study of blood T cell repertoires in COVID-19. Only in-frame clones appear in the TCRdb table, and some are missing; sequencing was by immunoSEQ multiplex PCR. The repertoire includes about 350,000 clones, more than 75% of them detected once, and 1% sits in the top ten. The sequencing input was PBMCs or T cells enriched from blood (not recorded which). Receptors were obtained from a woman aged 25 to 45 who had recovered from COVID-19. Each CDR3 is given with its conserved first and last residue. A D gene is named only where the DNA matches it firmly. Clone size is stated in some rows and not others, as once, few, many or a class when expanded.

size | D | J | V | DNA | CDR3
- | - | TRBJ1-2 | TRBV7-2 | TGTGCCAGCAGCTTAGTAAGTTTCCGACAGACTTCTAACTATGGCTACACCTTC | CASSLVSFRQTSNYGYTF
- | - | TRBJ2-2 | TRBV5-1 | TGCGCCAGCAGCGCGACCGGGACAAGCACCGGGGAGCTGTTTTTT | CASSATGTSTGELFF
- | TRBD2 | TRBJ2-5 | TRBV9 | TGTGCCAGCAGCGTAATGGCGGGGGAGCAAGAGACCCAGTACTTC | CASSVMAGEQETQYF
once | - | TRBJ1-6 | TRBV5-5 | TGTGCCAGCAGCTTACCCATCGGGGGGGTTTCACCCCTCCACTTT | CASSLPIGGVSPLHF
- | - | TRBJ2-3 | TRBV3-1/TRBV3-2 | TGTGCCAGCAGCCAAGGAGGTGCAGGGACAGATACGCAGTATTTT | CASSQGGAGTDTQYF
- | TRBD2 | TRBJ2-1 | TRBV7-2 | TGTGCCAGCAGCCTACGACTAGCGGGGGGGCCAGGCAATGAGCAGTTCTTC | CASSLRLAGGPGNEQFF
- | - | TRBJ2-7 | TRBV28 | TGTGCCAGCAGTTTCCCAGCCTACGAGCAGTACTTC | CASSFPAYEQYF
- | - | TRBJ1-1 | TRBV19 | TGTGCCAGTACCACCCAAAGTTGGGAGACTGAAGCTTTCTTT | CASTTQSWETEAFF
- | - | TRBJ1-4 | TRBV9 | TGTGCCAGCAGCGTCAACCCCTCAAGGGGAGGGACTAATGAAAAACTGTTTTTT | CASSVNPSRGGTNEKLFF
- | TRBD1 | TRBJ1-1 | TRBV10-1 | TGCGCCAGCCAGAGTCAGGGGGCGATTCTTCGAAGTGAAGCTTTCTTT | CASQSQGAILRSEAFF
- | - | TRBJ2-6 | TRBV3-1/TRBV3-2 | TGTGCCAGCAGCTACCGGGATACTGGGGCCAACGTCCTGACTTTC | CASSYRDTGANVLTF
- | - | TRBJ2-3 | TRBV11-2 | TGTGCCAGCAGCTCGGGTCTCGGGGAATTTAGCACAGATACGCAGTATTTT | CASSSGLGEFSTDTQYF
- | TRBD2 | TRBJ2-5 | TRBV19 | TGTGCCAGTAGTCCGGGAGGGGTCGAGACCCAGTACTTC | CASSPGGVETQYF
- | - | TRBJ2-1 | TRBV7-2 | TGTGCCAGCAGCATCGCCCTGAGGGGGTACTACAATGAGCAGTTCTTC | CASSIALRGYYNEQFF
- | TRBD1 | TRBJ1-6 | TRBV27 | TGTGCCAGCAGTCGCCGGGACAGTAGCTCCTATAATTCACCCCTCCACTTT | CASSRRDSSSYNSPLHF
- | TRBD1 | TRBJ1-5 | TRBV25-1 | TGTGCCAGCAGTGACCCCGGGACAGGGGATCAGCCCCAGCATTTT | CASSDPGTGDQPQHF
- | - | TRBJ1-1 | TRBV7-2 | TGTGCCAGCAGCCTCCGAGGGGGGGTGAACACTGAAGCTTTCTTT | CASSLRGGVNTEAFF
- | - | TRBJ2-2 | TRBV2 | TGTGCCAGCACCTACAGGGCCGGGGCAGGGGAGACCGGGGAGCTGTTTTTT | CASTYRAGAGETGELFF
- | TRBD1 | TRBJ2-2 | TRBV4-3 | TGCGCCAGCAGCCAGATACAGGGGGTGGGCACCGGGGAGCTGTTTTTT | CASSQIQGVGTGELFF
- | - | TRBJ1-2 | TRBV4-3 | TGCGCCAGCAGCCAAGATAACAACCTCAACTATGGCTACACCTTC | CASSQDNNLNYGYTF
- | TRBD2 | TRBJ2-5 | TRBV3-1/TRBV3-2 | TGTGCCAGCAGCCCCTCCGGTGGAGCGGGGGGGCGGGAGACCCAGTACTTC | CASSPSGGAGGRETQYF
few | - | TRBJ1-2 | TRBV20-1 | TGCAGTGCCCGGTTTAACTATGGCTACACCTTC | CSARFNYGYTF
once | TRBD1 | TRBJ2-3 | TRBV5-1 | TGCGCCAGCAGCTCCCAGGGGGCTTCCTTGGATACGCAGTATTTT | CASSSQGASLDTQYF
once | TRBD2 | TRBJ2-3 | TRBV2 | TGTGCCAGCAGTGAACAACTAGCGGGGGGCACAGATACGCAGTATTTT | CASSEQLAGGTDTQYF
- | - | TRBJ2-3 | TRBV5-8 | TGTGCCAGCAGCTTGGGTGGGGCAAAAGATACGCAGTATTTT | CASSLGGAKDTQYF
- | - | TRBJ2-2 | TRBV2 | TGTGCCAGCAGCCACGATCGGACAGTCCTTTTCACCGGGGAGCTGTTTTTT | CASSHDRTVLFTGELFF
- | - | TRBJ1-2 | TRBV30 | TGTGCCTGGTCGGGCTCGGGGAACTATGGCTACACCTTC | CAWSGSGNYGYTF
- | TRBD2 | TRBJ2-1 | TRBV3-1/TRBV3-2 | TGTGCCAGCAGCCAAGTAAGGTTAGCGGGTCCCTCCTACAATGAGCAGTTCTTC | CASSQVRLAGPSYNEQFF
- | - | TRBJ1-4 | TRBV5-3 | TGTGCCAGAAGCCCGAGGACACGGAATGAAAAACTGTTTTTT | CARSPRTRNEKLFF
- | - | TRBJ1-1 | TRBV5-1 | TGCGCCAGCAGCTTGGATGGGCGCCATAACACTGAAGCTTTCTTT | CASSLDGRHNTEAFF
- | TRBD1 | TRBJ1-1 | TRBV9 | TGTGCCAGCAGCGTAGGGACGGGACAGGGAAGCCTAGAAGCTTTCTTT | CASSVGTGQGSLEAFF
- | - | TRBJ1-5 | TRBV21-1 | TGTGCCAGCAGCAGGTCTCCCGGGACAGGGGGCAACCAGCCCCAGCATTTT | CASSRSPGTGGNQPQHF
- | TRBD2 | TRBJ2-1 | TRBV10-2 | TGCGCCAGCAGTGCTCAGACTAGCGGGGTCTACAATGAGCAGTTCTTC | CASSAQTSGVYNEQFF
- | TRBD1 | TRBJ2-1 | TRBV2 | TGTGCCAGCGCCCGGGACAGGGCAATTGATGAGCAGTTCTTC | CASARDRAIDEQFF
once | TRBD1 | TRBJ2-3 | TRBV10-3 | TGTGCCATCAGCCCCGGGACAGGCTCGACAGATACGCAGTATTTT | CAISPGTGSTDTQYF
- | - | TRBJ2-1 | TRBV7-2 | TGTGCCAGCAGCTTATCGCGCGGTGAGCAGTTCTTC | CASSLSRGEQFF
- | TRBD2 | TRBJ2-1 | TRBV18 | TGTGCCAGCTCACCGGCTTCGGGGGGTCCCTACAATGAGCAGTTCTTC | CASSPASGGPYNEQFF
- | - | TRBJ2-3 | TRBV30 | TGTGCCTGGAGTGAGGGGGGGACAGATACGCAGTATTTT | CAWSEGGTDTQYF
- | - | TRBJ2-7 | TRBV5-5 | TGTGCCAGCAGCTTTTTAAGCAGGGGTTTCTACGAGCAGTACTTC | CASSFLSRGFYEQYF
- | TRBD1 | TRBJ2-7 | TRBV5-1 | TGCGCCAGCAGCTTGGGGGACAGACAATACTACGAGCAGTACTTC | CASSLGDRQYYEQYF